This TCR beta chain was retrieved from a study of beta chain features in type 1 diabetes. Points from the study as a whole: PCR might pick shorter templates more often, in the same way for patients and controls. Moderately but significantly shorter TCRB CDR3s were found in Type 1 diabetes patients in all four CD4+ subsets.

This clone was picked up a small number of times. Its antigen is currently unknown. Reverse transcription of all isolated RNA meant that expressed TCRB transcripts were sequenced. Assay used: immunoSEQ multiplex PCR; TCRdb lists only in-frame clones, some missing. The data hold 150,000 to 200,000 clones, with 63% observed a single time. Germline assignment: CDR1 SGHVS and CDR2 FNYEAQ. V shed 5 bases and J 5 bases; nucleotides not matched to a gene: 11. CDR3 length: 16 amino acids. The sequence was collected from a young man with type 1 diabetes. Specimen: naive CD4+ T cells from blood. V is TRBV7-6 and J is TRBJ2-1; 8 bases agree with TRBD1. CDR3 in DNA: TGTGCCAGCAGCCCCTCCGCCGGGACAGGTAACAATGAGCAGTTCTTC. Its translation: CASSPSAGTGNNEQFF.